This T cell receptor delta chain emerged from a study of Vδ1+ human thymocytes (dated by TCRdb to 2016 to 2019). Background for the entire study: The study characterised mRNA-level TRG and TRD CDR3 repertoires of highly purified Vdelta1+ thymocytes from young children as a data resource. Earlier work had validated the multiplex-based CDR3 amplicon strategy against 5'RACE-based methods for generating CDR3 amplicons. Findings and caveats that apply to the study as a whole: Donors did not cluster by age or sex, so the analyses were not stratified by age or sex. Unlike the oligoclonal repertoires in peripheral blood, the thymic TRG and TRD repertoires appeared highly polyclonal, with Gaussian CDR3 length distributions. Many TRG clonotypes were found to be shared between donors (up to roughly 7x10^3), whereas TRD repertoires were found to be essentially private (max roughly 100 shared). Even though sort purity was high, about 20% of thymic TRD sequences were Vdelta2 (and few were Vdelta3), which was not the case for the peripheral blood Vdelta1+ controls. Because unexpected Vdelta2 sequences could lead to misinterpretation of bulk repertoire data, the authors recommended using highly purified populations and single-cell validation.

Thymic samples were depleted of alphabeta T cells, then CD3+ TCRVdelta1+ TCRVdelta2- thymocytes were FACS-sorted. A purity of roughly 98% to 99.6% was achieved for sorted Vdelta1+ thymocytes. The thymic specimens were obtained from roughly 8 paediatric patients, aged roughly 5 days to 17 months, who were having corrective cardiac surgery. The thymic tissue was dispersed, and mononuclear cells were isolated using a Histopaque-1077 density gradient. Staining used anti-TCRVdelta1 clone TS8.2, anti-TCRVdelta2 clone B6, anti-CD3 clone HIT3a and anti-TCRalphabeta clone IP26 antibodies. Comments on this clone: It lacks a known antigen. No qualities accompany the bases; no much larger clone lies one base away.

RNA was isolated using the RNeasy mini kit, and reverse transcription was performed with Superscript III. Multiplex PCR was used to generate CDR3 amplicons, with pooled V-gene forward primers and a constant-region reverse primer carrying Illumina adaptor overhangs. After gel purification, amplicons were indexed with Nextera index primers over around 8 extra PCR cycles and were then purified with AMPure XP beads. Libraries were sequenced on an Illumina MiSeq with paired-end 250 bp reads, dual indexing and around 19% PhiX spike-in. Per the authors' processing: FastQC was used to quality check the reads, while ea-utils fastq-join merged the TRG read pairs. IMGT/HighV-QUEST was used to annotate the sequences, only productive sequences with an unambiguous V-gene assignment were kept, and clonotypes were defined as sequences sharing an identical CDR3 sequence. For downstream analysis, VDJtools 1.1.1, tcR 2.2.3, Treemap and vegan Shannon diversity in R 3.4.4 were used. TCRdb called clones afresh from the public reads with CATT; identical DNA rows were later merged. TCRdb, not the original authors, processed these V and J calls. This sample is represented by 45,000 to 75,000 delta-chain clones; about 16% of them were singletons. The ten most abundant clones make up approximately 0.4% of the sample.

The germline V gene provides CDR1 TSWWSYY and CDR2 QGS. Trimming leaves V shorter by 0 bases and J shorter by 0 bases, with the junction holding 21 bases beyond the gene matches. The CDR3 runs 22 amino acids, cysteine and phenylalanine included. Just CDR3 DNA is preserved here, 66 bases in frame from base 1. The V and J segments used are TRDV1 and TRDJ1; 8 nucleotides in the junction match TRDD3. The sequencing input was Vdelta1+ gamma-delta thymocytes from the thymus. Read against the paper, the sample's cell subset or site label means: FACS-sorted CD3+ TCRalphabeta- TCRVdelta1+ TCRVdelta2- thymocytes. The receptor was derived from a girl under three years old who had congenital heart surgery. The CDR3 amino acid sequence is: CALGELRLAPMYWGSYTDKLIF. The DNA sequence is as follows: TGTGCTCTTGGGGAACTAAGATTGGCTCCCATGTACTGGGGGTCTTACACCGATAAACTCATCTTT.